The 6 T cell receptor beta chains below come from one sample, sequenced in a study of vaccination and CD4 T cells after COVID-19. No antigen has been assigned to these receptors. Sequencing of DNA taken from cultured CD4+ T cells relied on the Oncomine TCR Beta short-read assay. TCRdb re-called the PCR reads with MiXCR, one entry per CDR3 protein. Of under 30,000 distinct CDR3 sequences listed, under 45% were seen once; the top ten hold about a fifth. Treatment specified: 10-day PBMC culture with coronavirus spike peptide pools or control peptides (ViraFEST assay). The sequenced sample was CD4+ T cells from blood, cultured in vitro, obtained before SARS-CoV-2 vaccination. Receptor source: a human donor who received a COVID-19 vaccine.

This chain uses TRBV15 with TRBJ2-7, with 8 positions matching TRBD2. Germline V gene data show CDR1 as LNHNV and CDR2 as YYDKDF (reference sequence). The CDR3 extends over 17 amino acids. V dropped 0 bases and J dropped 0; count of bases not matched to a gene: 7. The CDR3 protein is CATSRDISGESSYEQYF. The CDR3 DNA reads TGTGCCACCAGCAGAGATATTAGCGGGGAAAGCTCCTACGAGCAGTACTTC.

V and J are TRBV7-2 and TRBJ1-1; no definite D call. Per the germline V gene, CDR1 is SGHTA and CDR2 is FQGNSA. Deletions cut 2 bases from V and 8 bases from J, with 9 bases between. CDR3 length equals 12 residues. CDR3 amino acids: CASSLQRREAFF. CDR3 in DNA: TGTGCCAGCAGCTTACAGCGTCGGGAAGCTTTCTTT.

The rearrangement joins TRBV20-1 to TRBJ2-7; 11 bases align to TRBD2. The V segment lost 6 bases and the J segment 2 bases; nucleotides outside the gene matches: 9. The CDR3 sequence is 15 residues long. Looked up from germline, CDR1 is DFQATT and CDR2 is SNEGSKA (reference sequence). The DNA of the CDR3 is TGCAGTGCCATACTCGGGACTAGCGGTCCCTACGAGCAGTACTTC. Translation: CSAILGTSGPYEQYF.

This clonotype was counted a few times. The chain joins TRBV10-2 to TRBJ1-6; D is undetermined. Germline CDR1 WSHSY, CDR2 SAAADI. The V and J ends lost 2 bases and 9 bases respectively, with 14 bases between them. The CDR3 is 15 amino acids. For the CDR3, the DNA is TGCGCCAGCAGTGAGCCGGCCTCTCCTTCTTCACCCCTCCACTTT. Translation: CASSEPASPSSPLHF.

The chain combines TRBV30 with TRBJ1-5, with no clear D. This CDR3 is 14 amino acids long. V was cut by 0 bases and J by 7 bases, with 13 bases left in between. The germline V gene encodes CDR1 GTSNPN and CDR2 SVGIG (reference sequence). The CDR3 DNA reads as TGTGCCTGGAGTGTTAAGGTTAAGGGACAGCCCCAGCATTTT. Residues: CAWSVKVKGQPQHF.

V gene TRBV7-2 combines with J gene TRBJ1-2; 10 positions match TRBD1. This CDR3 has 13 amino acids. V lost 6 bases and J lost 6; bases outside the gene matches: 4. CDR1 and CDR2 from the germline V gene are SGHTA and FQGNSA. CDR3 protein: CASSPTGGDGYTF. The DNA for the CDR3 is TGTGCCAGCAGTCCGACAGGGGGCGATGGCTACACCTTC.